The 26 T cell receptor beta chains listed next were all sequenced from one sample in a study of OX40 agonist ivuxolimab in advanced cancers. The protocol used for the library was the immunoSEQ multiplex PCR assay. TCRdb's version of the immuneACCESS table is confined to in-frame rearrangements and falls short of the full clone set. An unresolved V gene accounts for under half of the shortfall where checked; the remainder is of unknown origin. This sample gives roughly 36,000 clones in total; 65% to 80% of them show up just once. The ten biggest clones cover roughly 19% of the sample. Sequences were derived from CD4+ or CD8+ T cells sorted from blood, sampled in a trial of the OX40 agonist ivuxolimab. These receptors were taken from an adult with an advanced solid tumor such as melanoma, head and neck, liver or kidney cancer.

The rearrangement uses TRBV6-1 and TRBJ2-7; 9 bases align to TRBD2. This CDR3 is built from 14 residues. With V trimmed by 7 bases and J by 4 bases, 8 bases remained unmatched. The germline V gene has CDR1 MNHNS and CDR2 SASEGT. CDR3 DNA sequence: TGTGCCAGCACTCGACTAGCGGAATCTTACGAGCAGTACTTC. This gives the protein CASTRLAESYEQYF.

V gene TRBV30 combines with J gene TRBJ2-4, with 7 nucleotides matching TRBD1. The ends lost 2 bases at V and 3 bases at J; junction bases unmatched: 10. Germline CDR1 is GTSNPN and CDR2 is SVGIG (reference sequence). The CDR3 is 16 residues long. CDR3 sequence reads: CAWSRGRTRNKNIQYF. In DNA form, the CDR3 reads TGTGCCTGGAGTAGGGGGCGAACCAGAAACAAAAACATTCAGTACTTC. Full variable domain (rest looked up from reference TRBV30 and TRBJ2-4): SQTIHQWPATLVQPVGSPLSLECTVEGTSNPNLYWYRQAAGRGLQLLFYSVGIGQISSEVPQNLSASRPQDRQFILSSKKLLLSDSGFYLCAWSRGRTRNKNIQYFGAGTRLSVL.

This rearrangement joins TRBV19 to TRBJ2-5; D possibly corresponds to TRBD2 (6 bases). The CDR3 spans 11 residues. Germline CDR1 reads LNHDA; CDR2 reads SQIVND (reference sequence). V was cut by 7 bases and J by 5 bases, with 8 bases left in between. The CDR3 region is CASKGRETQYF. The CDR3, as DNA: TGTGCCAGTAAAGGGAGGGAGACCCAGTACTTC. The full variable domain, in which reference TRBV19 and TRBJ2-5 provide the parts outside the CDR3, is DGGITQSPKYLFRKEGQNVTLSCEQNLNHDAMYWYRQDPGQGLRLIYYSQIVNDFQKGDIAEGYSVSREKKESFPLTVTSAQKNPTAFYLCASKGRETQYFGPGTRLLVL.

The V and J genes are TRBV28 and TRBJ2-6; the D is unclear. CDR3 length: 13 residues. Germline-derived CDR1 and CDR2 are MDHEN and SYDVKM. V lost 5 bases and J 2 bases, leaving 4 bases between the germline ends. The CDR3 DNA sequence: TGTGCCAGCAGTAAACCTGGGGCCAACGTCCTGACTTTC. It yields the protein CASSKPGANVLTF.

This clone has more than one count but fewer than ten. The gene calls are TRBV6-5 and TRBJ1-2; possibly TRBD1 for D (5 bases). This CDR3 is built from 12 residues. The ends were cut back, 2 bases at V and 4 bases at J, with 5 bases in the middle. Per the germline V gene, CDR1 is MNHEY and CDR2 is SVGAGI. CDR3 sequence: CASSYQGYGYTF. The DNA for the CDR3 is TGTGCCAGCAGTTACCAGGGCTATGGCTACACCTTC.

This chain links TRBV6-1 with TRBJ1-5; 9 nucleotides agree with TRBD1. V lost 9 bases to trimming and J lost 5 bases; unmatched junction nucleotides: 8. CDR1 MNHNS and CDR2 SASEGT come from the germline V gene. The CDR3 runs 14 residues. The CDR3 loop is CASAPGTGYQPQHF. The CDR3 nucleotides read TGTGCCAGTGCGCCCGGGACAGGGTATCAGCCCCAGCATTTT.

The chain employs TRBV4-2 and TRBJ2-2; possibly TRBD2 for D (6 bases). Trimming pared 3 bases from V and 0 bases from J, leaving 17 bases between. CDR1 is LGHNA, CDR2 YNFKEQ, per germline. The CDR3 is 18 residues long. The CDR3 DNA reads TGTGCCAGCAGCCAGGCCCTGCGGGGCAAAGCGAACACCGGGGAGCTGTTTTTT. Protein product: CASSQALRGKANTGELFF.

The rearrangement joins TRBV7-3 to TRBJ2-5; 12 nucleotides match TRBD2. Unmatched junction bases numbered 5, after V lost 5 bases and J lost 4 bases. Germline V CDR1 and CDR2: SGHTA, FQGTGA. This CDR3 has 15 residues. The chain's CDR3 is CASSLSGLAGETQYF. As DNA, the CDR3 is TGTGCCAGCAGCCTCTCGGGACTAGCGGGAGAGACCCAGTACTTC.

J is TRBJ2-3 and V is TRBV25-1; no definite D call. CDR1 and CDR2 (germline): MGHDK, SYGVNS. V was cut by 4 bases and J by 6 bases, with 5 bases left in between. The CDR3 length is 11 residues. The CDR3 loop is CASSGFDTQYF. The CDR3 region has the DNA TGTGCCAGCAGTGGATTTGATACGCAGTATTTT.

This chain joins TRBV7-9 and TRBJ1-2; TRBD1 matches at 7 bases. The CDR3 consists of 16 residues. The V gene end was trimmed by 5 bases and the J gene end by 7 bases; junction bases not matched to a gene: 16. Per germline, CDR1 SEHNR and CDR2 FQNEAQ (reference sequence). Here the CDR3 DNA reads TGTGCCAGCAGCCACCTCCGAAATTCAGGGGACAGTGGCTACACCTTC. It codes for CASSHLRNSGDSGYTF.

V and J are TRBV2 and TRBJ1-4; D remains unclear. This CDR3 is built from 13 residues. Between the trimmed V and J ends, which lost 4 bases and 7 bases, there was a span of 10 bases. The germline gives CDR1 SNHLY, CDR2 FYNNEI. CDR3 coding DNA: TGTGCCAGCAGTGTGTTGGGGAGTGAAAAACTGTTTTTT. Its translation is CASSVLGSEKLFF.

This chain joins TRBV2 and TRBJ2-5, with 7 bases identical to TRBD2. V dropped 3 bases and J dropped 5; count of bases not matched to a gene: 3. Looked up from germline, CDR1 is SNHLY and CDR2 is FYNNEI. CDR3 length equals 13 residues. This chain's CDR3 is CASSEAGVETQYF. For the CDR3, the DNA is TGTGCCAGCAGTGAGGCGGGGGTGGAGACCCAGTACTTC.

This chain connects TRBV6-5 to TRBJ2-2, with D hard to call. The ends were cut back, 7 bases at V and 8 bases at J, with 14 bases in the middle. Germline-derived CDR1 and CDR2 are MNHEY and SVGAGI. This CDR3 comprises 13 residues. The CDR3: CASKYQRGGELFF. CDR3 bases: TGTGCCAGCAAATACCAGCGAGGAGGGGAGCTGTTTTTT.

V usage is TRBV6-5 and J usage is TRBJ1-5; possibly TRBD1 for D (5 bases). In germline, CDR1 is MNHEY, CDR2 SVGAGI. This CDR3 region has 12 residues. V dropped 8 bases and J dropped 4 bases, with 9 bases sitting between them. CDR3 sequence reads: CASGGGNQPQHF. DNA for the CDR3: TGTGCCAGCGGGGGGGGGAATCAGCCCCAGCATTTT.

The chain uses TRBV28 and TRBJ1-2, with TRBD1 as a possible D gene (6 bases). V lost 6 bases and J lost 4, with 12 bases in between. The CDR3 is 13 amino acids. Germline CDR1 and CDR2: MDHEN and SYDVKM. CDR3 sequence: CASSPPTGYGYTF. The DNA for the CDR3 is TGTGCCAGCAGCCCTCCGACAGGCTATGGCTACACCTTC.

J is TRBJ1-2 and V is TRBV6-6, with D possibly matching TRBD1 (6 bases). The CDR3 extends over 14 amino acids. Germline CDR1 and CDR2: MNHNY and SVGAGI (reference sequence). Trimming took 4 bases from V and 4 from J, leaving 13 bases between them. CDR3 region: CASSLLGGTYGYTF. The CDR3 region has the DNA TGTGCCAGCAGTTTGCTGGGGGGCACCTATGGCTACACCTTC.

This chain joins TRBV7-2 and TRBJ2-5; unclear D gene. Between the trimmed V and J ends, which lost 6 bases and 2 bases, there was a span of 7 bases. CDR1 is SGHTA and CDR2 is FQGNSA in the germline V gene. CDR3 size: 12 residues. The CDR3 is CASSTGQETQYF. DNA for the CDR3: TGTGCCAGCAGTACTGGGCAAGAGACCCAGTACTTC.

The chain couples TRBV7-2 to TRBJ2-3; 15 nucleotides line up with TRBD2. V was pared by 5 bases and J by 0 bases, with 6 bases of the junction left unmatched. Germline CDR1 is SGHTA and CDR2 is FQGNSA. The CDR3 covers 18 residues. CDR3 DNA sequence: TGTGCCAGCAGCGTAAGAGGACTAGCGGGGGGGAGCACAGATACGCAGTATTTT. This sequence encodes CASSVRGLAGGSTDTQYF.

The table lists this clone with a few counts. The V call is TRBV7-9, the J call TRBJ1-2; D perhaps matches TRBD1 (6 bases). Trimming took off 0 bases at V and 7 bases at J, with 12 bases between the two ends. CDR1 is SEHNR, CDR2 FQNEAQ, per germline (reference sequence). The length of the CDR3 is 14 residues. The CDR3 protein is CASSLAGTSLGYTF. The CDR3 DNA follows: TGTGCCAGCAGCTTAGCCGGGACATCGCTTGGCTACACCTTC.

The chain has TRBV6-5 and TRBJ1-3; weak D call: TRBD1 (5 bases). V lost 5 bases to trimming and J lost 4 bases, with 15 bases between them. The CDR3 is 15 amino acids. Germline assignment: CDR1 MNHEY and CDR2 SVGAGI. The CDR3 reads CASSGPGLGGNTIYF. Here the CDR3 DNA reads TGTGCCAGCAGTGGACCAGGGCTTGGGGGAAACACCATATATTTT.

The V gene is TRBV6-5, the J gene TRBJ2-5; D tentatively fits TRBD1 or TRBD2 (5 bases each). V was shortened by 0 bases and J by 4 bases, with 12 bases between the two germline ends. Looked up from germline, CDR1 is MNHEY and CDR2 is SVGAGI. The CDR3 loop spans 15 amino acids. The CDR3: CASSYSLGGGETQYF. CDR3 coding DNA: TGTGCCAGCAGTTACTCTTTGGGTGGGGGAGAGACCCAGTACTTC.

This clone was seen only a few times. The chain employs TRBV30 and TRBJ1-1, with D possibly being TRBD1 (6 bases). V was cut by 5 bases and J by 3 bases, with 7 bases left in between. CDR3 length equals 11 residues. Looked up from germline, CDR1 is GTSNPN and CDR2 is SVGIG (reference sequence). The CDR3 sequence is CAWGQHTEAFF. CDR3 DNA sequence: TGTGCCTGGGGACAGCACACTGAAGCTTTCTTT.

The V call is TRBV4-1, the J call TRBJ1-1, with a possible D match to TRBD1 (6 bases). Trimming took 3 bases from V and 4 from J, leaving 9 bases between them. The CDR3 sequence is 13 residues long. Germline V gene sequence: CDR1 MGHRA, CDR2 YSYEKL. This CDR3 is CASSHEGGTEAFF. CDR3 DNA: TGCGCCAGCAGCCATGAGGGGGGCACTGAAGCTTTCTTT.

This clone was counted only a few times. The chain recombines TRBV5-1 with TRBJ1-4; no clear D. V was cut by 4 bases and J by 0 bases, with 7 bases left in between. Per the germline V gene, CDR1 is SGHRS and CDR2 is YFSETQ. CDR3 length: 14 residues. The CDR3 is CASSATSTNEKLFF. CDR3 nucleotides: TGCGCCAGCAGCGCGACCTCAACTAATGAAAAACTGTTTTTT.

The CDR3 reads CASSVRDSSNTGELFF. The CDR3 DNA is TGTGCCAGCAGTGTCCGGGACAGCTCGAACACCGGGGAGCTGTTTTTT. The chain combines TRBV6-1 with TRBJ2-2, with TRBD1 matching 7 bases. Germline CDR1 MNHNS, CDR2 SASEGT. With V trimmed by 4 bases and J by 0 bases, 5 bases remained unmatched. The CDR3 consists of 16 residues.

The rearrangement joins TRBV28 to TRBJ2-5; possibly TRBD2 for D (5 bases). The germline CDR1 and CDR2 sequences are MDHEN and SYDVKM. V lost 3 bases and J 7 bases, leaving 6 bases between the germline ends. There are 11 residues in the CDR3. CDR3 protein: CASSFRGTQYF. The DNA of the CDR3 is TGTGCCAGCAGTTTCCGGGGGACCCAGTACTTC.